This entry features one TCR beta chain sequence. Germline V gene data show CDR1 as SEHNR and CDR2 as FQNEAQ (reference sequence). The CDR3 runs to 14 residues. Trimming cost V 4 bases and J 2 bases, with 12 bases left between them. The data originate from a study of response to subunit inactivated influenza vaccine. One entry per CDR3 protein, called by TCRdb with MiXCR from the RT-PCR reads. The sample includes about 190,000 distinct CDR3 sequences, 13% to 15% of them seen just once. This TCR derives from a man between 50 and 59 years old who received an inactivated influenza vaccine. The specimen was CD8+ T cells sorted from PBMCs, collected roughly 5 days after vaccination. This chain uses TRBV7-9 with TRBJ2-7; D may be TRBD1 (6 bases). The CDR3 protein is CASSSLTGPYEQYF. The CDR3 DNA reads TGTGCCAGCAGCTCACTGACAGGTCCCTACGAGCAGTACTTC. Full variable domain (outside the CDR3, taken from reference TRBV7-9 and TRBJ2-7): DTGVSQNPRHKITKRGQNVTFRCDPISEHNRLYWYRQTLGQGPEFLTYFQNEAQLEKSRLLSDRFSAERPKGSFSTLEIQRTEQGDSAMYLCASSSLTGPYEQYFGPGTRLTVT.